This T cell receptor beta chain originates from a study of blood T cell repertoires in COVID-19. The table came from immunoSEQ multiplex PCR; TCRdb's copy has only in-frame clones and leaves some out. The profile covers around 500,000 clones, with 70% to 90% appearing a single time and 3% to 4% taken by the ten largest. From germline, CDR1 is SGHRS and CDR2 YFSETQ. The CDR3 has 15 residues. V was clipped by 4 bases and J by 3 bases, with 15 bases between them. This clone was picked up one time. The TCR originated in a human donor in a cohort sampled during active COVID-19. The chain couples TRBV5-1 to TRBJ2-3; TRBD2 might be the D (5 bases). Sequencing used peripheral blood. DNA of the CDR3: TGCGCCAGCAGCATGGATACTAGAATTACAGATACGCAGTATTTT. It yields the protein CASSMDTRITDTQYF.